Listed below are T cell receptor beta chains from one sample, sequenced in a study of CD8+CD57+ T cells in acquired aplastic anemia. TCRdb processed the reads anew with MiXCR; each CDR3 protein has one entry. The repertoire has approximately 130,000 distinct CDR3 sequences, less than 50% of them found once; the top ten carry under 3%. Sequencing used sorted CD4+, CD8+, or CD8+CD57+ T cells (not recorded which) from PBMCs. These receptors were collected from a human donor with aplastic anemia. The conserved cysteine and the conserved F or W are not part of the CDR3 here. A D gene is named only where the DNA matches it firmly.

j_gene,d_gene,v_gene,CDR3aa
TRBJ2-5,.,TRBV20-1,SAMTAKQETQY
TRBJ2-5,TRBD2,TRBV9,ASSVDGGGIETQY
TRBJ2-5,TRBD1,TRBV4-1,ASSPTGTGFVKTQY
TRBJ2-1,.,TRBV25-1,ASSEYIVNYNEQF
TRBJ1-2,.,TRBV12-3/TRBV12-4,ASSLGLFRTDNYGYT
TRBJ1-2,TRBD1,TRBV2,ASRPYLTGGYGYT
TRBJ2-2,TRBD2,TRBV6-1,ASRRDYTGELF
TRBJ2-1,TRBD2,TRBV10-3,ATSGTSGPLYNEQF
TRBJ1-2,.,TRBV24-1,ATSDPGQSYGYT
TRBJ2-1,.,TRBV7-2,ASSPPSVYEQF
TRBJ2-3,.,TRBV2,ARLSTDTQY
TRBJ2-2,.,TRBV19,ASRGPRGPTGELF
TRBJ2-5,.,TRBV12-3/TRBV12-4,ASSPRTAQETQY
TRBJ2-5,TRBD2,TRBV20-1,SARTSGGPQETQY
TRBJ1-2,.,TRBV7-3,ASSFLGGAGYT
TRBJ2-1,TRBD2,TRBV4-1,ASSQYLGAGGLSSYNEQF
TRBJ2-3,.,TRBV6-2/TRBV6-3,ASSRHVLLDTQY
TRBJ2-7,.,TRBV27,ASSLRTPFNYEQY
TRBJ1-2,.,TRBV25-1,ASSDSTEGGYT
TRBJ1-2,.,TRBV29-1,SVEGPQGTGYT
TRBJ1-2,.,TRBV19,ASSPHSRGGYGYT
TRBJ2-7,.,TRBV20-1,SAVQGFEQY
TRBJ1-5,TRBD1,TRBV19,ASSHGQGRGNQPQH
TRBJ1-2,.,TRBV5-4,ASSFLARGGYT
TRBJ2-1,.,TRBV6-1,ASRRLNNEQF
TRBJ2-7,TRBD2,TRBV5-1,ASSAGTSGGAGEQY
TRBJ2-3,TRBD2,TRBV29-1,SVEGLAGADTQY
TRBJ2-6,.,TRBV9,ASSVSPGPGANVLT
TRBJ1-3,.,TRBV10-3,AISSGRGLMTGNTIY
TRBJ1-2,.,TRBV20-1,SAHGGGYT
TRBJ1-6,.,TRBV4-2,ASTQGTAGLGILTSNSPLH
TRBJ2-7,.,TRBV7-2,ASSALPYEQY
TRBJ1-1,.,TRBV13,ASSYTSNTEAF
TRBJ1-1,.,TRBV12-3/TRBV12-4,ASKRGEGEAF
TRBJ1-2,.,TRBV9,ASSGDKGDGYT
TRBJ1-3,.,TRBV19,ASKRGGRLGNTIY
TRBJ2-1,.,TRBV2,ASSGHNEQF
TRBJ1-1,.,TRBV7-3,ASSLNRANTEAF
TRBJ2-4,.,TRBV29-1,SVSQGIAKNIQY
TRBJ1-5,.,TRBV19,ASSIVHTDQPQH
TRBJ2-7,.,TRBV3-1,ASSQSFRTYEQY
TRBJ1-5,.,TRBV11-2,ATSGKRGGYNQPQH
TRBJ2-5,.,TRBV19,ASTRGRVGETQY
TRBJ2-7,.,TRBV29-1,SVGSPEREQY
TRBJ1-2,.,TRBV15,ATQPIGGGNT
TRBJ2-7,TRBD2,TRBV29-1,SASPGGEQY
TRBJ1-4,.,TRBV9,ASSEQDNEKLF
TRBJ1-1,.,TRBV7-6,ASSRREDTEAF
TRBJ1-2,.,TRBV24-1,ATSAGRPYGYT
TRBJ1-4,.,TRBV10-3,AISEGREGEKLF
TRBJ1-6,.,TRBV25-1,ATRRGDNSPLH
TRBJ1-1,.,TRBV20-1,SVDAQMNTEAF
TRBJ1-2,.,TRBV7-2,ASGKNIDGYT
TRBJ2-3,TRBD2,TRBV20-1,SARDSGIGDTQY
TRBJ2-4,TRBD1,TRBV3-1,ASSQPQGAAKNIQY
TRBJ1-6,TRBD1,TRBV19,ASSKGQGANNSPLH